These 32 T cell receptor beta chains originate from one sample sequenced in a study of Ad26.COV2.S vaccination and SARS-CoV-2 variants. Sequencing was performed with immunoSEQ multiplex PCR; in TCRdb, only in-frame clones are kept and a portion is missing. The sample holds approximately 280,000 clones; more than 75% are singletons and the top ten take around 3%. Treatment indicated: roughly 19 received Ad26.COV2.S at low or high dose, single or two shots; several received placebo; per-sample allocation not given. Day 63 following the first vaccine or placebo injection was when the samples were taken. This sample comprised peripheral blood, obtained in a trial of Ad26.COV2.S vaccine versus placebo. These TCRs come from a person between 18 and 59 years old who received the Ad26.COV2.S COVID-19 vaccine or a placebo.

The rearrangement uses TRBV4-3 and TRBJ1-2; no reliable D call. Between the trimmed V and J ends, which lost 0 bases and 4 bases, there was a span of 9 bases. The CDR3 is made up of 14 amino acids. The germline V gene has CDR1 LGHNA and CDR2 YSLEER. This CDR3 is CASSQDRLSYGYTF. The CDR3 DNA is TGCGCCAGCAGCCAAGATCGGCTTTCCTATGGCTACACCTTC.

The rearrangement joins TRBV7-2 to TRBJ2-1, with D perhaps assigned TRBD1 or TRBD2 (6 bases each). CDR1 and CDR2 (germline): SGHTA, FQGNSA. Deletions cut 5 bases from V and 9 bases from J, with 14 bases between. The CDR3 runs to 13 residues. The CDR3 sequence is CASSQSRGPEQFF. In DNA form, the CDR3 reads TGTGCCAGCAGCCAAAGCCGGGGGCCTGAGCAGTTCTTC.

The rearrangement uses TRBV5-1 and TRBJ2-5, with D perhaps given as TRBD1 or TRBD2 (7 bases each). Germline V gene data show CDR1 as SGHRS and CDR2 as YFSETQ. With 1 base removed from V and 0 bases from J, the gap between germline ends came to 10 bases. The CDR3 is 15 amino acids. CDR3 sequence: CASSLPGGDQETQYF. DNA of the CDR3: TGCGCCAGCAGCTTGCCAGGGGGGGACCAAGAGACCCAGTACTTC.

The genes are TRBV10-2 and TRBJ2-1, with TRBD2 identical over 8 bases. Germline V gene lookup returns CDR1 WSHSY and CDR2 SAAADI. This CDR3 is built from 16 residues. J was trimmed by 0 bases and V by 4 bases; bases with no gene match: 5. Here the CDR3 reads CASSGFSGVSYNEQFF. DNA of the CDR3: TGCGCCAGCAGTGGATTTAGCGGGGTCTCCTACAATGAGCAGTTCTTC.

The chain links TRBV4-1 to TRBJ2-1; 9 positions match TRBD2. The CDR3 is 16 amino acids. After removal of 1 base from V and 3 bases from J, the junction contained 4 bases not matched to a gene. CDR1 is MGHRA, CDR2 YSYEKL, per germline. The CDR3 bases are TGCGCCAGCAGCCAAGCTAGCGGGAATGTCTACAATGAGCAGTTCTTC. It encodes CASSQASGNVYNEQFF.

The rearrangement links TRBV6-1 to TRBJ2-7; TRBD1 aligns across 8 bases. There are 14 residues in the CDR3. Germline-derived CDR1 and CDR2 are MNHNS and SASEGT. V was pared by 3 bases and J by 3 bases, with 4 bases of the junction left unmatched. The CDR3 coding sequence is TGTGCCAGCAGTGAGACAGGGGAGATCTACGAGCAGTACTTC. It codes for CASSETGEIYEQYF.

The chain uses TRBV4-1 and TRBJ1-2; a possible D gene is TRBD1 (6 bases). The ends were cut back, 5 bases at V and 3 bases at J, with 13 bases in the middle. Germline V lookup: CDR1 MGHRA, CDR2 YSYEKL. The CDR3 consists of 14 residues. CDR3 in amino acids: CASSSPTGYYGYTF. CDR3 in DNA: TGCGCCAGCAGCTCCCCGACAGGCTACTATGGCTACACCTTC.

The J gene is TRBJ2-7, the V gene TRBV28; 7 nucleotides align to TRBD2. V gave up 5 bases and J gave up 7 bases; unmatched junction bases: 11. Germline lookup yields CDR1 MDHEN and CDR2 SYDVKM. This CDR3 spans 14 amino acids. CDR3 protein: CASSPQGRGGEQYF. CDR3 nucleotides: TGTGCCAGCAGTCCCCAAGGGAGGGGTGGGGAGCAGTACTTC.

The chain combines TRBV4-2 with TRBJ2-3, with TRBD2 matching over 11 bases. The length of the CDR3 is 16 residues. V lost 1 base and J lost 1; bases outside the gene matches: 1. CDR1 LGHNA and CDR2 YNFKEQ come from the germline V gene. In DNA, the CDR3 is TGTGCCAGCAGCCAAGCACTAGCGGGGGGCACAGATACGCAGTATTTT. Translated, it gives CASSQALAGGTDTQYF.

The chain links TRBV3-1 (or the pseudogene TRBV3-2) to TRBJ1-5, with 7 bases aligning to TRBD1. Trimming at V came to 1 base and at J to 5 bases, leaving 5 bases not matched to a gene. The CDR3 length is 15 residues. Per the germline V gene, CDR1 is LGHDT and CDR2 is YNNKEL (reference sequence). The CDR3 reads CASSQGGGADQPQHF. In DNA form, the CDR3 reads TGTGCCAGCAGCCAAGGAGGGGGCGCCGATCAGCCCCAGCATTTT.

This clone occurred a few times. The chain uses TRBV9 and TRBJ1-1; TRBD1 agrees at 7 bases. Trimming took 3 bases from V and 2 from J; bases not matched to a gene: 7. There are 15 residues in the CDR3. The germline V gene has CDR1 SGDLS and CDR2 YYNGEE. CDR3 sequence (DNA): TGTGCCAGCAGCGCCCGACAGGGAGGAAACACTGAAGCTTTCTTT. This translates into CASSARQGGNTEAFF.

This rearrangement joins TRBV2 to TRBJ1-2, with a weak D call TRBD1 (6 bases). Germline loops: CDR1 SNHLY, CDR2 FYNNEI. This CDR3 has 12 residues. Deletions cut 5 bases from V and 8 bases from J, with 12 bases between. This CDR3 reads CASSYTGFGYTF. The DNA for the CDR3 is TGTGCCAGCAGTTACACAGGGTTCGGCTACACCTTC.

The V gene is TRBV10-3, the J gene TRBJ1-3; no definite D call. This CDR3 has 14 amino acids. V shed 10 bases and J shed 0 bases, with 13 bases lying between them. Germline CDR1 and CDR2: ENHRY and SYGVKD. DNA of the CDR3: TGTGCCACCATGGCACAGAGCTCTGGAAACACCATATATTTT. It translates to CATMAQSSGNTIYF.

This chain connects TRBV6-4 to TRBJ2-1, with D perhaps TRBD2 (6 bases). Deletions cut 0 bases from V and 6 bases from J, with 6 bases between. CDR1 is MRHNA and CDR2 is SNTAGT in the germline V gene. This CDR3 has 13 amino acids. Written as DNA, the CDR3 is TGTGCCAGCAGTGACTCGCGGGGCAATGAGCAGTTCTTC. Encoded protein: CASSDSRGNEQFF.

The chain carries TRBV28 and TRBJ2-7; no firm D call. Germline lookup yields CDR1 MDHEN and CDR2 SYDVKM. The CDR3 has 12 amino acids. Trimming cost V 6 bases and J 4 bases, with 10 bases left between them. Written as DNA, the CDR3 is TGTGCCAGCAGCCCCCACGTATACGAGCAGTACTTC. Its translation: CASSPHVYEQYF. Full variable domain (rest looked up from reference TRBV28 and TRBJ2-7): DVKVTQSSRYLVKRTGEKVFLECVQDMDHENMFWYRQDPGLGLRLIYFSYDVKMKEKGDIPEGYSVSREKKERFSLILESASTNQTSMYLCASSPHVYEQYFGPGTRLTVT.

The chain has TRBV5-1 and TRBJ2-7; D might be TRBD2 (5 bases). The CDR3 runs to 17 residues. Germline assignment: CDR1 SGHRS and CDR2 YFSETQ. The V end lost 2 bases, the J end lost 2 bases, and 20 bases lay between the germline ends. The CDR3 DNA reads as TGCGCCAGCAGCTTCGAATCCTCTAGCTTGAATACCTACGAGCAGTACTTC. This gives the protein CASSFESSSLNTYEQYF.

The chain has TRBV2 and TRBJ2-1; D ambiguous. CDR1 SNHLY and CDR2 FYNNEI come from the germline V gene. This CDR3 is 15 amino acids long. V lost 2 bases and J 5 bases, leaving 13 bases between the germline ends. CDR3: CASSETSQLNNEQFF. CDR3 sequence (DNA): TGTGCCAGCAGTGAAACCAGCCAACTTAACAATGAGCAGTTCTTC.

V and J are TRBV6-5 and TRBJ2-7; D is uncertain. V dropped 2 bases and J dropped 7 bases, with 18 bases sitting between them. The CDR3 runs 15 residues. Germline-derived CDR1 and CDR2 are MNHEY and SVGAGI. For the CDR3, the DNA is TGTGCCAGCAGTTACCGACGGACCCAGAATTTAGAGCAGTACTTC. It encodes CASSYRRTQNLEQYF.

This chain joins TRBV18 and TRBJ2-1; D is unclear. Per the germline V gene, CDR1 is KGHSH and CDR2 is LQKENI. This CDR3 contains 13 residues. Trimming removed 5 bases from V and 4 bases from J, with 9 bases in between. In DNA form, the CDR3 reads TGTGCCAGCTCAAAGGAACAGTACAATGAGCAGTTCTTC. Translation gives CASSKEQYNEQFF.

The gene calls are TRBV5-1 and TRBJ2-7, with TRBD1 matching 9 bases. J gave up 2 bases and V 5 bases, and 8 bases lay outside the gene matches. The CDR3 has 15 amino acids. CDR1 is SGHRS and CDR2 is YFSETQ in the germline V gene. This chain's CDR3 is CASSFLGQGPYEQYF. CDR3 DNA: TGCGCCAGCAGTTTTTTAGGACAGGGGCCCTACGAGCAGTACTTC.

The chain employs TRBV5-1 and TRBJ1-1, with a tentative D call TRBD1 (5 bases). CDR1 is SGHRS and CDR2 is YFSETQ in the germline V gene. V dropped 4 bases and J dropped 4 bases, with 17 bases sitting between them. The CDR3 extends over 15 amino acids. The CDR3: CASSPGGVVSTEAFF. CDR3 in DNA: TGCGCCAGCAGCCCGGGGGGAGTGGTGAGCACTGAAGCTTTCTTT.

V and J are TRBV6-2 or TRBV6-3 and TRBJ2-1, with 7 bases identical to TRBD2. This CDR3 spans 16 amino acids. J lost 3 bases, V lost 6 bases, and 11 bases had no gene match. CDR1 is MNHEY, CDR2 SVGEGT, per germline. The CDR3 nucleotides are TGTGCCAGCAGCCCCTATGAGCCTAGCGGCTACAATGAGCAGTTCTTC. The encoded protein is CASSPYEPSGYNEQFF.

This chain connects TRBV6-1 to TRBJ2-2, with D uncertain. V was pared by 1 base and J by 3 bases, with 12 bases between. Germline CDR1 MNHNS, CDR2 SASEGT. CDR3 length equals 16 residues. CDR3 in DNA: TGTGCCAGCAGTGAAGACCGACCTATCTACACCGGGGAGCTGTTTTTT. Translation gives CASSEDRPIYTGELFF.

This chain uses TRBV10-3 with TRBJ1-5; 12 positions agree with TRBD1. Unmatched junction bases numbered 3, after V lost 3 bases and J lost 6 bases. The CDR3 length is 15 residues. In germline, CDR1 is ENHRY, CDR2 SYGVKD. The CDR3 bases are TGTGCCATCAGTGATGGGACAGGGGGCACTCAGCCCCAGCATTTT. Protein: CAISDGTGGTQPQHF.

The CDR3 region has the DNA TGTGCCAGCAGCCAAGCAGCTAGCAGGGGTGTCCTCCAAGAGACCCAGTACTTC. This translates into CASSQAASRGVLQETQYF. This chain uses TRBV4-2 with TRBJ2-5; tentative D call: TRBD1 (6 bases). With 1 base removed from V and 1 base from J, the gap between germline ends came to 19 bases. Germline CDR1 and CDR2: LGHNA and YNFKEQ. The CDR3 totals 18 residues.

This chain uses TRBV4-1 with TRBJ1-5; D ambiguous. Looked up from germline, CDR1 is MGHRA and CDR2 is YSYEKL. The V end was cut by 0 bases, the J end by 2 bases, with 14 bases between. The CDR3 consists of 17 residues. The CDR3 loop reads CASSQDRRMMGNQPQHF. The CDR3 coding sequence is TGCGCCAGCAGCCAAGATCGGAGGATGATGGGCAATCAGCCCCAGCATTTT.

The chain has TRBV19 and TRBJ1-1, with 8 bases aligning to TRBD1. With V trimmed by 8 bases and J by 2 bases, 4 bases remained unmatched. The CDR3 is 13 amino acids. The germline gives CDR1 LNHDA, CDR2 SQIVND (reference sequence). The CDR3, as DNA: TGTGCCAGTGGGGACAGGCGAAACACTGAAGCTTTCTTT. This codes for CASGDRRNTEAFF.

This chain links TRBV5-1 with TRBJ1-3; weak D call: TRBD1 (5 bases). V lost 3 bases and J 14 bases, leaving 21 bases between the germline ends. Germline V gene lookup returns CDR1 SGHRS and CDR2 YFSETQ. This CDR3 has 14 amino acids. CDR3 region: CASSSGTPGSTLYF. The CDR3 DNA follows: TGCGCCAGCAGCTCCGGGACGCCTGGGTCCACGCTATATTTT.

The genes are TRBV10-3 and TRBJ1-2, with D perhaps matching TRBD1 (6 bases). The V end lost 6 bases, the J end lost 8 bases, and 22 bases lay between the germline ends. The germline gives CDR1 ENHRY, CDR2 SYGVKD. The CDR3 contains 15 residues. The DNA for the CDR3 is TGTGCCATCAGAAGTAGCTTGGGGGGGCGGCAGGGCTACACCTTC. This translates into CAIRSSLGGRQGYTF.

This clone showed up just once. This chain joins TRBV18 and TRBJ1-5; D gene ambiguous. The CDR3 has 14 amino acids. Trimming cost V 6 bases and J 2 bases, with 11 bases left between them. Germline V gene lookup returns CDR1 KGHSH and CDR2 LQKENI. The CDR3 reads CASSYSGGNQPQHF. The CDR3 DNA reads as TGTGCCAGCTCTTACTCTGGGGGCAATCAGCCCCAGCATTTT.

V is TRBV2 and J is TRBJ2-1; 10 nucleotides line up with TRBD2. CDR1 SNHLY and CDR2 FYNNEI come from the germline V gene. This CDR3 region has 17 residues. The junction had 12 bases not matched to a gene; V was cut back by 4 bases and J by 6 bases. The CDR3: CASSVNSGRSAGNEQFF. The CDR3 region has the DNA TGTGCCAGCAGTGTTAATAGCGGGAGGTCGGCAGGCAATGAGCAGTTCTTC.

For this clone: Mismatch with germline at one junction end may stem from a read error. The CDR3 nucleotides read TGCGCCAGCAGTTTGGGGGAGTTCCTGAGGGAGCAGTACTTC. Protein: CASSLGEFLREQYF. This rearrangement joins TRBV5-1 to TRBJ2-7, with D perhaps TRBD1 or TRBD2 (5 bases each). This CDR3 has 14 residues. Germline V gene data show CDR1 as SGHRS and CDR2 as YFSETQ.